The clone carrying this T cell receptor beta chain has a count of ten or more. What it binds is unknown. This CDR3 is 14 amino acids long. CDR1 MNHNS and CDR2 SASEGT come from the germline V gene. Trimming cost V 8 bases and J 2 bases, with 13 bases left between them. The sample originates from a study of T cells after yellow fever vaccination. As for the study in general: With SMART-Seq v4 Ultra Low Input, the fractions containing low cell numbers were prepared.

Template switching by 5'RACE produced TCR cDNA, adding a universal primer site and UMIs. TCRdb called the 5' RACE reads again in MiXCR, with one record for every CDR3 protein. The sample consists of hundreds of thousands of distinct CDR3 sequences, roughly a fifth of them appearing once. Study-level results: Across the CD4 and CD8 compartments, a small share of clonotypes was present in both. Abundant contaminating clonotypes from the bulk population could appear in FACS-sorted repertoires.

The specimen comprised PBMCs, sampled less than 25 days after the first yellow fever vaccination. The sequence derives from a young man who received the YFV17D yellow fever vaccine. The chain has TRBV6-1 and TRBJ2-1, with D possibly being TRBD1 or TRBD2 (5 bases each). The DNA of the CDR3 is TGTGCCAGCGCCCGGGACGCCGCCTACAATGAGCAGTTCTTC. Protein: CASARDAAYNEQFF.